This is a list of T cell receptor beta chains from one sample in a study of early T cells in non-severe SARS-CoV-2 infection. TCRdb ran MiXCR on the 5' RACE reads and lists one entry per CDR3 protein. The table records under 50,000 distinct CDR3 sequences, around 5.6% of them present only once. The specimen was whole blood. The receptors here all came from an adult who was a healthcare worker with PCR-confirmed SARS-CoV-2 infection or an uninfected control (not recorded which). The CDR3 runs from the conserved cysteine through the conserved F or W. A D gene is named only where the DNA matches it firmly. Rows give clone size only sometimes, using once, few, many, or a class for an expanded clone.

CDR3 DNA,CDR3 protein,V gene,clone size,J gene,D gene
TGTGCCAGCAGCACCGGACTAGCGGGGGGGCCGCAGGTGTTCTTC,CASSTGLAGGPQVFF,TRBV7-2,few,TRBJ2-1,TRBD2
TGTGCCAGCAGCAGGGACCGCAGTACCCCCGGCTACACCTTC,CASSRDRSTPGYTF,TRBV7-9,many,TRBJ1-2,NA
TGCGCCAGCAGCCTGAATTCCGGGACAGGAAGTCTTCACTATGGCTACACCTTC,CASSLNSGTGSLHYGYTF,TRBV4-1,many,TRBJ1-2,TRBD1
TGTGCCTGGAGTGGAGGGCGACGGAACACTGAAGCTTTCTTT,CAWSGGRRNTEAFF,TRBV30,many,TRBJ1-1,NA
TGCAGTGCAATCCCCTTGGCGGGTTATAGCAATCAGCCCCAGCATTTT,CSAIPLAGYSNQPQHF,TRBV20-1,few,TRBJ1-5,NA
TGTGCCAGCAGTCCTAAAGATGGGACAGGGATAGATACGCAGTATTTT,CASSPKDGTGIDTQYF,TRBV21-1,many,TRBJ2-3,NA
TGTGCCTGGAAGCGGGGGCCAGAGACCCAGTACTTC,CAWKRGPETQYF,TRBV30,many,TRBJ2-5,TRBD2
TGCGCCAGCAGCCTTCTCCCCCTCGTCGGCAGTTCACCCCTCCACTTT,CASSLLPLVGSSPLHF,TRBV4-1,NA,TRBJ1-6,NA
TGTGCCAGCAGCCTTGGACTAGCGGAGAATACCCAGTACTTC,CASSLGLAENTQYF,TRBV3-1,NA,TRBJ2-5,TRBD2
TGTGCCAGCAGCTACTACGAGACTAGCGGGGATTGGAACAATGAGCAGTTCTTC,CASSYYETSGDWNNEQFF,TRBV7-9,many,TRBJ2-1,TRBD2
TGTGCCAGCAGCTTAGGAGGGTATGGCGAAAAACTGTTTTTT,CASSLGGYGEKLFF,TRBV7-2,NA,TRBJ1-4,NA
TGTGCCAGCAGTTTCGACAGAATCTCTGGAAACACCATATATTTT,CASSFDRISGNTIYF,TRBV12-3/TRBV12-4,few,TRBJ1-3,NA
TGCAGTGGGCTCGAGCGAGGAGGGTCCTACAATGAGCAGTTCTTC,CSGLERGGSYNEQFF,TRBV20-1,many,TRBJ2-1,NA
TGTGCCAGCAGAGCTGACAGATGGGTTCAGCCCCAGCATTTT,CASRADRWVQPQHF,TRBV7-8,many,TRBJ1-5,NA
TGTGCCAGCAGTTTAGCGCAGTGGACAGATACGCAGTATTTT,CASSLAQWTDTQYF,TRBV12-3/TRBV12-4,many,TRBJ2-3,NA
TGCGCCAGCAGCCAAGATTTCGGCAGGGCTGAAAAACTGTTTTTT,CASSQDFGRAEKLFF,TRBV4-1,many,TRBJ1-4,NA
TGTGCCAGCAGCTTAGTGGTTGGGACAGGAGGACTCGGGACAGAAGCTTTCTTT,CASSLVVGTGGLGTEAFF,TRBV7-6,few,TRBJ1-1,TRBD1
TGTGCCAGCAGCCATGGACCGGGAGGGCTTCCCTACGAGCAGTACTTC,CASSHGPGGLPYEQYF,TRBV3-1,many,TRBJ2-7,TRBD2
TGTGCCAGCAGCTCCTTCTCGGGACAGGGGGCCTACGAGCAGTACTTC,CASSSFSGQGAYEQYF,TRBV7-2,many,TRBJ2-7,TRBD1
TGCGCCAGCAGCCAATCCGATAGCACAGATACGCAGTATTTT,CASSQSDSTDTQYF,TRBV4-1,few,TRBJ2-3,NA
TGTGCTAGTGGCCCCTCTTCTCTCTTCGGCTACACCTTC,CASGPSSLFGYTF,TRBV12-5,many,TRBJ1-2,NA
TGTGCCTGGGGGAACACCGGGGAGCTGTTTTTT,CAWGNTGELFF,TRBV30,many,TRBJ2-2,NA
TGTGCCAGCAGCTCGCGGGGGGCCCCGAACACCGGGGAGCTGTTTTTT,CASSSRGAPNTGELFF,TRBV4-2,many,TRBJ2-2,TRBD2
TGTGCCAGCAGCTCGGACAGGCGATTT,CASSSDRRF,TRBV5-8,many,TRBJ1-6,TRBD1
TGTGCCAGCATGAGTTTAGGACAGGGTTTTTTCGAGCAGTACTTC,CASMSLGQGFFEQYF,TRBV6-6,many,TRBJ2-7,TRBD1
TGCAGTGCCACCTCAGGGTCCTACGAGCAGTACTTC,CSATSGSYEQYF,TRBV20-1,many,TRBJ2-7,NA
TGTGCCAGCAGCCGGGTCACCACAGGGGGATGGAACTATGGCTACACCTTC,CASSRVTTGGWNYGYTF,TRBV14,many,TRBJ1-2,TRBD1
TGTGCCATCACCCGGGGCGTGATAGCGGAGCAGTACTTC,CAITRGVIAEQYF,TRBV10-3,NA,TRBJ2-7,NA
TGCGCCAGCGCTAGCATAGATACGCAGTATTTT,CASASIDTQYF,TRBV5-1,NA,TRBJ2-3,NA
TGCAGCGGGGCGGCGACAGGGGACGGGCCCCAGCATTTT,CSGAATGDGPQHF,TRBV29-1,few,TRBJ1-5,TRBD1
TGTGCCAGCAGCTTAGTACAGGGGGACTACGAGCAGTACTTC,CASSLVQGDYEQYF,TRBV7-9,many,TRBJ2-7,TRBD1
TGCGCCAGCAGCCTAAATCCAGGGGGCGCGGGGGGAAACACCATATATTTT,CASSLNPGGAGGNTIYF,TRBV4-1,few,TRBJ1-3,TRBD1
TGCGCCAGCAGCCAAGATGCAGGGGATGGTGAAAAACTGTTTTTT,CASSQDAGDGEKLFF,TRBV4-3,many,TRBJ1-4,NA
TGTGCCAGCAGTATCCAGGGGCCCCAAAAAGCTGAAGCTTTCTTT,CASSIQGPQKAEAFF,TRBV27,NA,TRBJ1-1,NA
TGTGCCAGCAGGATCGGATTCCCTTCCGAGACCCAGTACTTC,CASRIGFPSETQYF,TRBV12-3/TRBV12-4,many,TRBJ2-5,NA
TGCAGCGTTGTGGGACTTACCGGGGAGCTGTTTTTT,CSVVGLTGELFF,TRBV29-1,many,TRBJ2-2,NA
TGCAGCGTTGAAGATCGACAGTATGGCTACACCTTC,CSVEDRQYGYTF,TRBV29-1,few,TRBJ1-2,NA
TGTGCCAGCAGCCAAGATCCGCCAGCGGGGGTCACAGATACGCAGTATTTT,CASSQDPPAGVTDTQYF,TRBV3-1,many,TRBJ2-3,TRBD2
TGCGCCAGCAGCCTTGGGACTAGCGGGCATGAGCAGCTCTTC,CASSLGTSGHEQLF,TRBV5-1,once,TRBJ2-1,TRBD2
TGTGCCGTCAGGGTCACCGGGGAGCTGTTTTTT,CAVRVTGELFF,TRBV27,many,TRBJ2-2,NA
TGTGCCAGCAGTGAGTCTCCGGGACAGGGGTCATATGGCTACACCTTC,CASSESPGQGSYGYTF,TRBV6-1,many,TRBJ1-2,TRBD1
TGTGCCAGCAGTTACTGGAGACCCCAAACAGCCACCGGGGAGCTGTTTTTT,CASSYWRPQTATGELFF,TRBV6-5,few,TRBJ2-2,NA
TGTGCCAGCAGTTTCCGGGTTCCCTCCGGGACAGATACGCAGTATTTT,CASSFRVPSGTDTQYF,TRBV6-2/TRBV6-3,many,TRBJ2-3,NA
TGCAGTGTCAACAGGGGGACAGATACGCAGTATTTT,CSVNRGTDTQYF,TRBV20-1,few,TRBJ2-3,TRBD1
TGCAGTGCTAGACCAGACAGTGGCTCCTATAATTCACCCCTCCACTTT,CSARPDSGSYNSPLHF,TRBV20-1,medium-sized,TRBJ1-6,NA
TGTGCCAGCAGTTCCCCGATCCGGACAGAGTGGGACTATGGCTACACCTTC,CASSSPIRTEWDYGYTF,TRBV12-3/TRBV12-4,many,TRBJ1-2,NA
TGTGCCAGCAGTGAAGCAGAGGGTAGCGGTGGCACAGATACGCAGTATTTT,CASSEAEGSGGTDTQYF,TRBV6-1,many,TRBJ2-3,NA